Below are 23 T cell receptor beta chains sequenced from a single sample in a study of cytomegalovirus exposure and HLA in healthy donors. PCR amplification relied on 60 Vbeta primers (plus 13 Jbeta primers). Generated by immunoSEQ multiplex PCR, the TCRdb table keeps only in-frame clones and is missing some. The data contain more than 75,000 clones, roughly 83% of them singletons. Sequenced input: PBMCs. The receptors here all came from a woman aged 40 to 50 in good health and CMV-seropositive.

The gene calls are TRBV5-5 and TRBJ1-2, with D maybe TRBD1 (6 bases). The germline V gene has CDR1 SGHKS and CDR2 YYEKEE (reference sequence). Trimming removed 0 bases at V and 5 bases at J, with 11 bases between. The CDR3 extends over 14 amino acids. CDR3 region: CASSLDRDWYGYTF. CDR3 in DNA: TGTGCCAGCAGCTTGGACAGGGATTGGTATGGCTACACCTTC.

V and J are TRBV21-1 and TRBJ2-1; the D segment call TRBD1 is taken from the table without a DNA check. TRBV21-1 has pseudogene status. This CDR3 has 13 amino acids. The CDR3 region has the DNA TGTGCCAGCAGCAAAGTGAGGGGGAATGAGCAGTTCTTC. It codes for CASSKVRGNEQFF.

V is TRBV4-2 and J is TRBJ2-1, with TRBD1 identical over 7 bases. Losses at the gene ends were 5 bases for V and 10 bases for J; bases not matched to a gene: 14. In germline, CDR1 is LGHNA, CDR2 YNFKEQ. The CDR3 spans 15 residues. Here the CDR3 DNA reads TGTGCCAGCAGCTTTACAGGGGACACGCAGGGGGAGCAGTTCTTC. Translation: CASSFTGDTQGEQFF.

V is TRBV28 and J is TRBJ2-1; TRBD2 matches 10 bases. This CDR3 is 17 amino acids long. The V gene end was trimmed by 7 bases and the J gene end by 11 bases; junction bases not matched to a gene: 20. Per the germline V gene, CDR1 is MDHEN and CDR2 is SYDVKM. The CDR3 is CASKRGRAGGPAKKQFF. In DNA form, the CDR3 reads TGTGCCAGCAAGAGGGGGCGAGCGGGAGGGCCCGCGAAGAAGCAGTTCTTC.

V usage is TRBV7-2 and J usage is TRBJ1-2; 7 positions match TRBD1. With V trimmed by 5 bases and J by 4 bases, 7 bases remained unmatched. This CDR3 is built from 14 residues. Looked up from germline, CDR1 is SGHTA and CDR2 is FQGNSA. Here the CDR3 DNA reads TGTGCCAGCAGCCCCGGGACAGTGTTCTATGGCTACACCTTC. As protein: CASSPGTVFYGYTF.

V usage is TRBV28 and J usage is TRBJ1-5; D is uncertain. CDR1 and CDR2 from the germline V gene are MDHEN and SYDVKM. The CDR3 loop spans 13 amino acids. Trimming removed 6 bases at V and 3 bases at J, with 9 bases between. The CDR3 loop is CASRIDNNQPQHF. In DNA, the CDR3 is TGTGCCAGCAGGATAGATAACAATCAGCCCCAGCATTTT.

The rearrangement joins TRBV7-8 to TRBJ1-2; TRBD1 might be the D (5 bases). The CDR3 spans 13 residues. Trimming took off 3 bases at V and 6 bases at J, with 11 bases between the two ends. CDR1 and CDR2 from the germline V gene are SGHVS and FQNEAQ. The DNA of the CDR3 is TGTGCCAGCAGCTTCGACAGCGTTGATGGCTACACCTTC. Translation: CASSFDSVDGYTF.

The chain uses TRBV7-2 and TRBJ2-7; TRBD2 matches at 8 bases. J was trimmed by 6 bases and V by 3 bases; bases with no gene match: 7. The CDR3 loop spans 14 amino acids. The germline gives CDR1 SGHTA, CDR2 FQGNSA. The DNA of the CDR3 is TGTGCCAGCAGCTTTCGAGCGGGAGAGGGCGAGCAGTACTTC. Protein: CASSFRAGEGEQYF.

The chain links TRBV29-1 to TRBJ1-2; no definite D call. The V gene lost 2 bases and the J gene lost 1 base, with 17 bases spanning the gap. Germline assignment: CDR1 SQVTM and CDR2 ANQGSEA. There are 16 residues in the CDR3. The DNA of the CDR3 is TGCAGCGTTGAAACGATTTTGGGCCAGAGTAACTATGGCTACACCTTC. This encodes CSVETILGQSNYGYTF.

The chain uses TRBV30 and TRBJ2-2; D is possibly TRBD2 (6 bases). The CDR3 is 14 amino acids. Trimming took off 4 bases at V and 0 bases at J, with 9 bases between the two ends. Germline loops: CDR1 GTSNPN, CDR2 SVGIG (reference sequence). CDR3 coding DNA: TGTGCCTGGATCCCGGGGGCGAACACCGGGGAGCTGTTTTTT. Protein sequence: CAWIPGANTGELFF.

The V gene is TRBV5-1, the J gene TRBJ2-7; TRBD2 aligns across 9 bases. The J segment lost 4 bases and the V segment lost 2 bases, leaving 4 bases of the junction unmatched. Germline loops: CDR1 SGHRS, CDR2 YFSETQ. The CDR3 sequence is 14 residues long. The CDR3 loop is CASSFSGSSYEQYF. The CDR3 DNA is TGCGCCAGCAGCTTTAGCGGGAGTTCTTACGAGCAGTACTTC.

This chain connects TRBV12-5 to TRBJ1-1, with D perhaps matching TRBD1 (5 bases). Trimming pared 5 bases from V and 1 base from J, leaving 14 bases between. CDR3 length equals 15 residues. CDR1 and CDR2 from the germline V gene are LGHNT and FRNRAP. The CDR3 sequence: CASGLGDSRNTEAFF. DNA for the CDR3: TGTGCTAGTGGTCTGGGGGACTCCCGGAACACTGAAGCTTTCTTT.

This clone has just a few counts. The chain has TRBV7-9 and TRBJ1-4; 10 bases align to TRBD1. The germline V gene encodes CDR1 SEHNR and CDR2 FQNEAQ (reference sequence). The CDR3 extends over 15 amino acids. Unmatched junction bases numbered 4, after V lost 5 bases and J lost 4 bases. The CDR3 nucleotides read TGTGCCAGCAGCCCCGGACAGGGGGGTAATGAAAAACTGTTTTTT. Protein product: CASSPGQGGNEKLFF.

The sample holds a few counts of this clone. The CDR3 coding sequence is TGTGCCAGCAGCTTAGCAGGGGGCGGGAGGGCCTCGGGGATCACAGATACGCAGTATTTT. Translating it yields CASSLAGGGRASGITDTQYF. The rearrangement uses TRBV7-8 and TRBJ2-3; 9 bases fit TRBD2. The V segment lost 0 bases and the J segment 2 bases; nucleotides outside the gene matches: 15. This CDR3 has 20 residues. The germline CDR1 and CDR2 sequences are SGHVS and FQNEAQ.

The gene calls are TRBV9 and TRBJ1-3; no reliable D call. Germline loops: CDR1 SGDLS, CDR2 YYNGEE. CDR3 length: 17 amino acids. Trimming removed 0 bases from V and 0 bases from J, with 13 bases in between. The CDR3 is CASSVEGRTSSGNTIYF. CDR3 nucleotides: TGTGCCAGCAGCGTAGAAGGGAGAACGAGCTCTGGAAACACCATATATTTT.

The chain links TRBV27 to TRBJ2-2; D is unclear. V was clipped by 6 bases and J by 1 base, with 6 bases between them. The CDR3 contains 13 residues. Germline V lookup: CDR1 MNHEY, CDR2 SMNVEV (reference sequence). The CDR3 sequence is CASSPKNTGELFF. CDR3 DNA sequence: TGTGCCAGCAGCCCCAAGAACACCGGGGAGCTGTTTTTT.

J is TRBJ2-7 and V is TRBV27; 7 bases agree with TRBD2. The trim removed 0 bases at V and 2 bases at J, leaving 4 bases unmatched. The CDR3 is 15 amino acids. The germline CDR1 and CDR2 sequences are MNHEY and SMNVEV (reference sequence). CDR3 DNA: TGTGCCAGCAGTTTATCGGGAGGGAGGGCCTACGAGCAGTACTTC. Protein sequence: CASSLSGGRAYEQYF.

As regards this clone: Other DNA sequences in this specimen translate into the identical CDR3. V usage is TRBV5-1 and J usage is TRBJ2-3; tentative D call: TRBD2 (5 bases). V was trimmed by 0 bases and J by 3 bases, leaving 8 bases between them. This CDR3 is 14 amino acids long. Germline V gene lookup returns CDR1 SGHRS and CDR2 YFSETQ. The DNA of the CDR3 is TGCGCCAGCAGCTTGGGTGGGAGAACAGATACGCAGTATTTT. Translated, it gives CASSLGGRTDTQYF.

The J gene is TRBJ2-3, the V gene TRBV18; no clear D gene. Germline lookup yields CDR1 KGHSH and CDR2 LQKENI. The CDR3 contains 12 residues. Trimming pared 3 bases from V and 2 bases from J, leaving 3 bases between. The CDR3 region is CASSPNTDTQYF. The CDR3 coding sequence is TGTGCCAGCTCACCCAACACAGATACGCAGTATTTT. The variable domain in full, with the rest retrieved from reference TRBV18 and TRBJ2-3, is NAGVMQNPRHLVRRRGQEARLRCSPMKGHSHVYWYRQLPEEGLKFMVYLQKENIIDESGMPKERFSAEFPKEGPSILRIQQVVRGDSAAYFCASSPNTDTQYFGPGTRLTVL.

This clone was found once. This chain uses TRBV25-1 with TRBJ2-2; D is possibly TRBD2 (5 bases). V gave up 4 bases and J gave up 1 base, with 7 bases separating them. The CDR3 runs 14 residues. Germline CDR1 reads MGHDK; CDR2 reads SYGVNS. The DNA for the CDR3 is TGTGCCAGCAGTGGTCGGGGGAACACCGGGGAGCTGTTTTTT. Encoded protein: CASSGRGNTGELFF.

This clone has only a few counts. This chain joins TRBV7-9 and TRBJ1-1, with a possible D match to TRBD1 (6 bases). The CDR3 runs 15 residues. Trimming took 5 bases from V and 1 from J, leaving 14 bases between them. Germline CDR1 SEHNR, CDR2 FQNEAQ (reference sequence). CDR3 in amino acids: CASSPETGSNTEAFF. CDR3 DNA sequence: TGTGCCAGCAGCCCAGAGACAGGTTCGAACACTGAAGCTTTCTTT.

The chain is built from TRBV13 and TRBJ1-6; D gene unclear. V was cut by 5 bases and J by 7 bases, with 6 bases left in between. Germline-derived CDR1 and CDR2 are PRHDT and FYEKMQ (reference sequence). This CDR3 contains 12 residues. CDR3 sequence reads: CASSRVNSPLHF. The CDR3 coding sequence is TGTGCCAGCAGCCGAGTCAATTCACCCCTCCACTTT.

The chain carries TRBV27 and TRBJ2-2; 9 nucleotides agree with TRBD2. Germline CDR1 and CDR2: MNHEY and SMNVEV (reference sequence). V dropped 3 bases and J dropped 0; count of bases not matched to a gene: 17. The CDR3 contains 21 residues. The CDR3 nucleotides read TGTGCCAGCAGTTTCCCCCTACTTAGCGGGGGAAAGAAACCGAACACCGGGGAGCTGTTTTTT. This gives the protein CASSFPLLSGGKKPNTGELFF.